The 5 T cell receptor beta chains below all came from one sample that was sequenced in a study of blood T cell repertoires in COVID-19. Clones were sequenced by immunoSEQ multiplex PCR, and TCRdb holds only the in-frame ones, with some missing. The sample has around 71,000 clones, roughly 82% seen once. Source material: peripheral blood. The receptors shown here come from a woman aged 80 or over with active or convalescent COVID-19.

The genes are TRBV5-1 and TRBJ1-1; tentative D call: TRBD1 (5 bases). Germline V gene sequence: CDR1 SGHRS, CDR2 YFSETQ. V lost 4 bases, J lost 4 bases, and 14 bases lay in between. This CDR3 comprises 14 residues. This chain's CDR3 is CASSQYGRATEAFF. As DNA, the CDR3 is TGCGCCAGCAGCCAATACGGCAGGGCCACTGAAGCTTTCTTT.

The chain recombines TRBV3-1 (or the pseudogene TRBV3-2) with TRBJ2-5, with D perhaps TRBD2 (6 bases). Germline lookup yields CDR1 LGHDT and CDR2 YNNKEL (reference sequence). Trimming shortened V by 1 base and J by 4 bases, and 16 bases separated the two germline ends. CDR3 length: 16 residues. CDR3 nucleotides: TGTGCCAGCAGCCAAGCCCCCTGCGGGGACCGAGAGACCCAGTACTTC. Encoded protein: CASSQAPCGDRETQYF.

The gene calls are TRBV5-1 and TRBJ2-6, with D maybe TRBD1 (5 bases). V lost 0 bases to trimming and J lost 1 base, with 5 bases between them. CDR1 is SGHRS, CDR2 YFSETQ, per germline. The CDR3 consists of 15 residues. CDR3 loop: CASSLEGSGANVLTF. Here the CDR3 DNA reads TGCGCCAGCAGCTTGGAGGGGTCTGGGGCCAACGTCCTGACTTTC.

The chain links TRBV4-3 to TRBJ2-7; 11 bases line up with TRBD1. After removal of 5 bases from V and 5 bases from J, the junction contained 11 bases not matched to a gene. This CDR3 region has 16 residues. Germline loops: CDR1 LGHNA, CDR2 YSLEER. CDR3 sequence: CASSIRVGQGVDEQYF. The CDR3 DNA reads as TGCGCCAGCAGCATCCGGGTGGGACAGGGGGTAGACGAGCAGTACTTC.

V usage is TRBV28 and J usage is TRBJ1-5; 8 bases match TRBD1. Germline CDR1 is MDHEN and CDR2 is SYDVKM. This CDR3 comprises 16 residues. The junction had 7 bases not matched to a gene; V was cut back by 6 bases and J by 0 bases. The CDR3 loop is CASSTTGGLSNQPQHF. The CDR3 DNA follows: TGTGCCAGCAGCACAACAGGGGGGCTTAGCAATCAGCCCCAGCATTTT.